Listed here are 16 T cell receptor beta chains from one sample, sequenced in a study of Graves' ophthalmopathy and Graves' hyperthyroidism. The authors amplified TCR beta CDR3 regions, and they did so from RNA transcripts for repertoire sequencing. The first round was an RT-PCR with HTBI primers, and the second round was a multiplex PCR. TCRdb processed the multiplex PCR reads anew with MiXCR; each CDR3 protein has one entry. The sample consists of approximately 160,000 distinct CDR3 sequences, under 40% of them appearing once. Material: peripheral blood. These receptor sequences come from a woman aged 40 to 50 with Graves' ophthalmopathy.

This clonotype was seen many times. The gene calls are TRBV11-2 and TRBJ2-5, with 9 bases aligning to TRBD2. Germline V gene sequence: CDR1 SGHAT, CDR2 FQNNGV. Trimming cost V 1 base and J 1 base; bases outside gene matches: 10. The CDR3 runs 18 residues. This chain's CDR3 is CASSLVLLAGLGQETQYF. The DNA of the CDR3 is TGTGCCAGCAGCTTAGTTCTACTAGCGGGTTTGGGCCAAGAGACCCAGTACTTC.

There are many counts of this clonotype. The chain links TRBV12-3 or TRBV12-4 to TRBJ1-1; possible D gene TRBD1, 5 bases. The V and J ends lost 5 bases and 5 bases respectively, with 12 bases between them. CDR3 length: 13 residues. The CDR3 protein is CASSVGGSTEAFF. The CDR3 DNA reads as TGTGCCAGCAGTGTGGGGGGTAGTACTGAAGCTTTCTTT.

This clonotype was picked up many times. This sequence joins TRBV25-1 and TRBJ2-7; D unresolved. Germline V CDR1 and CDR2: MGHDK, SYGVNS. The CDR3 loop spans 15 amino acids. Trimming stripped 7 bases from V and 3 bases from J, with 19 bases between. CDR3 in amino acids: CASILTEDGRYEQYF. The DNA of the CDR3 is TGTGCCAGCATATTAACCGAGGACGGTCGCTACGAGCAGTACTTC.

V and J are TRBV24-1 and TRBJ2-5; 8 bases align to TRBD1. Germline CDR1 KGHDR, CDR2 SFDVKD. J was trimmed by 2 bases and V by 4 bases; bases with no gene match: 5. This CDR3 is 15 amino acids long. The CDR3 sequence is CATSDFRTGQETQYF. Here the CDR3 DNA reads TGTGCCACCAGTGACTTTAGGACAGGGCAAGAGACCCAGTACTTC.

The chain recombines TRBV29-1 with TRBJ2-5; TRBD2 might be the D (5 bases). This CDR3 region has 12 residues. Germline V lookup: CDR1 SQVTM, CDR2 ANQGSEA. Trimming stripped 4 bases from V and 4 bases from J, with 10 bases between. The CDR3 loop is CSVGRGRETQYF. In nucleotides, the CDR3 is TGCAGCGTTGGTCGAGGGAGAGAGACCCAGTACTTC.

The J gene is TRBJ2-5, the V gene TRBV7-2, with D perhaps TRBD2 (6 bases). There are 14 residues in the CDR3. Trimming left V 5 bases short and J 5 bases short, with 15 bases between. Per the germline V gene, CDR1 is SGHTA and CDR2 is FQGNSA. The CDR3 here is CASSLYWGVETQYF. CDR3 sequence (DNA): TGTGCCAGCAGCCTATACTGGGGGGTGGAGACCCAGTACTTC.

This clonotype was counted many times. The genes are TRBV20-1 and TRBJ1-2; 8 bases align to TRBD1. Looked up from germline, CDR1 is DFQATT and CDR2 is SNEGSKA (reference sequence). The V segment lost 3 bases and the J segment 7 bases; nucleotides outside the gene matches: 1. The CDR3 is 11 residues long. The CDR3 spells CSARTGAGYTF. CDR3 nucleotides: TGCAGTGCTAGGACAGGGGCTGGCTACACCTTC.

There are a few counts of this clonotype. DNA for the CDR3: TGTGCCACCAGCAGACATGGACTAGCGGACGCCTACGAGCAGTACTTC. Its protein is CATSRHGLADAYEQYF. The V and J genes are TRBV15 and TRBJ2-7; 10 positions agree with TRBD2. V was pared by 2 bases and J by 2 bases, with 6 bases of the junction left unmatched. Germline V gene lookup returns CDR1 LNHNV and CDR2 YYDKDF (reference sequence). CDR3 size: 16 residues.

The rearrangement uses TRBV28 and TRBJ2-7, with TRBD1 matching 9 bases. V was pared by 2 bases and J by 4 bases, with 9 bases of the junction left unmatched. From germline, CDR1 is MDHEN and CDR2 SYDVKM. The CDR3 covers 16 residues. The CDR3 sequence: CASSLEFVGQGYEQYF. CDR3 DNA: TGTGCCAGCAGTTTAGAGTTTGTAGGACAGGGGTACGAGCAGTACTTC.

This clonotype was counted a single time. This chain links TRBV28 with TRBJ1-1, with D tentatively TRBD1 (5 bases). Between the trimmed V and J ends, which lost 4 bases and 3 bases, there was a span of 12 bases. The CDR3 contains 14 residues. In germline, CDR1 is MDHEN, CDR2 SYDVKM. Here the CDR3 DNA reads TGTGCCAGCAGTTCCCCGACAGACTACACTGAAGCTTTCTTT. Its protein product is CASSSPTDYTEAFF.

In this sample, this clonotype turned up many times. The J gene is TRBJ1-1, the V gene TRBV30, with a tentative D call TRBD1 (6 bases). From germline, CDR1 is GTSNPN and CDR2 SVGIG (reference sequence). This CDR3 is built from 13 residues. V was trimmed by 3 bases and J by 1 base, leaving 9 bases between them. The CDR3 loop reads CAWRRQENTEAFF. CDR3 sequence (DNA): TGTGCCTGGAGAAGACAGGAGAACACTGAAGCTTTCTTT.

This clonotype has ten or more counts. The chain uses TRBV4-2 and TRBJ1-1, with 7 bases that match TRBD1. The CDR3 is made up of 15 amino acids. V trimming: 4 bases; J trimming: 2 bases; junction bases outside the gene matches: 7. Germline assignment: CDR1 LGHNA and CDR2 YNFKEQ. The CDR3 bases are TGTGCCAGCAGCCCCCGGGACAGAAGTAACACTGAAGCTTTCTTT. Residues: CASSPRDRSNTEAFF.

This clonotype was recorded many times. The chain is built from TRBV12-3 or TRBV12-4 and TRBJ2-3; the match to TRBD1 covers 7 bases. The V gene end was trimmed by 7 bases and the J gene end by 2 bases; junction bases not matched to a gene: 6. CDR3 length: 14 amino acids. This chain's CDR3 is CASTPGTVTDTQYF. The CDR3 DNA reads TGTGCCAGCACCCCTGGGACAGTCACAGATACGCAGTATTTT.

At least ten counts were recorded for this clonotype. V is TRBV12-3 or TRBV12-4 and J is TRBJ2-6; D is possibly TRBD1 (5 bases). The CDR3 runs to 17 residues. The V gene lost 5 bases and the J gene lost 0 bases, with 14 bases spanning the gap. Written as DNA, the CDR3 is TGTGCCAGCAGTCTAAGCACAGGCCTCTCTGGGGCCAACGTCCTGACTTTC. As protein: CASSLSTGLSGANVLTF.

The sample holds one count of this clonotype. V usage is TRBV6-5 and J usage is TRBJ1-5, with unresolved D. This CDR3 has 15 residues. The germline V gene encodes CDR1 MNHEY and CDR2 SVGAGI. Trimming cost V 0 bases and J 5 bases, with 11 bases left between them. This CDR3 is CASSYSAGYHQPQHF. CDR3 DNA sequence: TGTGCCAGCAGTTACTCAGCCGGGTATCATCAGCCCCAGCATTTT.

This clonotype was detected many times. The CDR3 sequence is CATSRGQLTYGYTF. CDR3 nucleotides: TGTGCCACCAGCAGAGGACAGTTGACTTATGGCTACACCTTC. The chain links TRBV15 to TRBJ1-2; weak D call: TRBD1 (5 bases). The CDR3 is 14 amino acids. CDR1 and CDR2 from the germline V gene are LNHNV and YYDKDF (reference sequence). Trimming took 1 base from V and 5 from J, leaving 11 bases between them.